This T cell receptor beta chain was sequenced for a study of control samples from healthy donors and cancer patients. Sequenced by immunoSEQ multiplex PCR; TCRdb stores in-frame clones only, minus some. The table shows about 110,000 clones, with 90% occurring only once. The CDR3 covers 11 residues. Trimming removed 7 bases from V and 8 bases from J, with 11 bases in between. Germline CDR1 is MNHEY and CDR2 is SVGAGI. The sample taken for sequencing was blood. This TCR came from a human donor in good health. The donor label of this sample is uncertain. This chain joins TRBV6-5 and TRBJ1-2; D not resolved. In nucleotides, the CDR3 is TGTGCCAGCACAGGCCCATTGGGCTACACCTTC. This codes for CASTGPLGYTF.